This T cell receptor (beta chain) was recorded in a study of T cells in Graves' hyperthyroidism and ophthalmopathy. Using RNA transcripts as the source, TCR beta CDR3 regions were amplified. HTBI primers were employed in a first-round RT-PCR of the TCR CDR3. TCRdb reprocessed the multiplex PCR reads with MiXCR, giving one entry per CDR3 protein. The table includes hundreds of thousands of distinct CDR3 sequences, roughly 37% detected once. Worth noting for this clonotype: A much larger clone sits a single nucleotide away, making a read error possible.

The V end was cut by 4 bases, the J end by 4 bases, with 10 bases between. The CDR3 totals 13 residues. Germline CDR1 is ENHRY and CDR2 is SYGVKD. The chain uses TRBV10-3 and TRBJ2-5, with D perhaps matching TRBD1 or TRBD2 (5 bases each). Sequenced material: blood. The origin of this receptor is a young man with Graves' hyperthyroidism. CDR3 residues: CAISGGGIETQYF. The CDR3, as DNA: TGTGCCATCAGTGGTGGGGGAATAGAGACCCAGTACTTC.